A single sample is the source of the 30 T cell receptor beta chains below, sequenced in a study of spatial heterogeneity in lung cancer. TCRdb reprocessed the 5' RACE reads via MiXCR and lists one record per CDR3 protein. The data contain some 120,000 distinct CDR3 sequences, more than 10% of them seen just once; the ten biggest clones take up approximately 17%. The time point was: blood at routine non-recurrence follow-up after resection. Unsorted whole RNA from tumor, nontumor lung or frozen PBMC underwent sequencing. The sample here was PBMCs, taken at follow-up. The source is a male donor with early-stage non-small cell lung cancer.

This clonotype was picked up a small number of times. The chain links TRBV5-1 to TRBJ2-3; 8 bases are shared with TRBD1. The CDR3 extends over 15 amino acids. The V gene's germline CDR1 is SGHRS and CDR2 YFSETQ. The J segment lost 0 bases and the V segment lost 3 bases, leaving 3 bases of the junction unmatched. The chain's CDR3 is CASSWDRSSTDTQYF. Here the CDR3 DNA reads TGCGCCAGCAGCTGGGACAGGTCTAGCACAGATACGCAGTATTTT.

This rearrangement joins TRBV6-5 to TRBJ2-2; possible D gene TRBD2, 5 bases. Germline CDR1 MNHEY, CDR2 SVGAGI. V shed 5 bases and J shed 5 bases, with 12 bases lying between them. The CDR3 length is 14 residues. CDR3 DNA sequence: TGTGCCAGCAGTGCCCCCACGGGAACCGGGGAGCTGTTTTTT. Encoded protein: CASSAPTGTGELFF.

This clonotype was detected ten times or more. The genes are TRBV3-1 and TRBJ2-3; no clear D. Trimming cost V 0 bases and J 1 base, with 5 bases left between them. This CDR3 contains 14 residues. The germline V gene has CDR1 LGHDT and CDR2 YNNKEL (reference sequence). CDR3 region: CASSQELRTDTQYF. CDR3 in DNA: TGTGCCAGCAGCCAAGAATTACGCACAGATACGCAGTATTTT.

This sequence joins TRBV12-3 or TRBV12-4 and TRBJ1-1; a weak D match, TRBD1 (5 bases). V was shortened by 6 bases and J by 10 bases, with 18 bases between the two germline ends. This CDR3 spans 13 amino acids. Here the CDR3 DNA reads TGTGCCAGCAGCCCTGGACAATCTCCTGGAGCTTTCTTT. Protein product: CASSPGQSPGAFF.

For this clonotype: Germline and junction disagree at one end, which may indicate a read error. The V call is TRBV27, the J call TRBJ2-5; no reliable D call. Germline CDR1 is MNHEY and CDR2 is SMNVEV (reference sequence). This CDR3 region has 10 residues. DNA for the CDR3: TGTGCCAGCAGTTTGCCCTCTGGCGAGTGG. It is translated as CASSLPSGEW.

This chain uses TRBV7-9 with TRBJ1-5; D is uncertain. Trimming cost V 5 bases and J 2 bases, with 7 bases left between them. The CDR3 covers 13 residues. Germline V lookup: CDR1 SEHNR, CDR2 FQNEAQ (reference sequence). The CDR3 is CASSIYGNQPQHF. CDR3 DNA: TGTGCCAGCAGCATCTATGGCAATCAGCCCCAGCATTTT.

This sequence joins TRBV29-1 and TRBJ1-3; D might be TRBD1 (6 bases). The CDR3 spans 14 residues. V shed 7 bases and J shed 3 bases, with 16 bases lying between them. Germline V lookup: CDR1 SQVTM, CDR2 ANQGSEA. Here the CDR3 DNA reads TGCAGCGCCTACGGCAGGGGAGGTGGAAACACCATATATTTT. It translates to CSAYGRGGGNTIYF.

In its sample, this clonotype was seen many times. This sequence joins TRBV11-2 and TRBJ2-5; 10 bases match TRBD1. Germline CDR1 reads SGHAT; CDR2 reads FQNNGV. The CDR3 contains 15 residues. V trimming: 5 bases; J trimming: 5 bases; junction bases outside the gene matches: 8. The CDR3 region is CASSPRDRGYETQYF. The CDR3 region has the DNA TGTGCCAGCAGCCCCCGGGACAGGGGTTATGAGACCCAGTACTTC.

This clonotype was seen a few times. This chain connects TRBV27 to TRBJ1-3; maybe TRBD1 (5 bases). This CDR3 has 16 amino acids. V was shortened by 6 bases and J by 0 bases, with 15 bases between the two germline ends. Germline-derived CDR1 and CDR2 are MNHEY and SMNVEV (reference sequence). DNA for the CDR3: TGTGCCAGCAGCCGGGGGGGATCGACCTCTGGAAACACCATATATTTT. Its protein is CASSRGGSTSGNTIYF.

The chain recombines TRBV5-1 with TRBJ2-1, with D hard to call. This CDR3 contains 13 residues. Trimming removed 3 bases at V and 7 bases at J, with 11 bases between. The germline V gene has CDR1 SGHRS and CDR2 YFSETQ. CDR3 region: CASSWVGENEQFF. DNA of the CDR3: TGCGCCAGCAGCTGGGTGGGCGAAAATGAGCAGTTCTTC.

A few counts support this clonotype. This chain uses TRBV28 with TRBJ2-3, with D unresolved. Germline V lookup: CDR1 MDHEN, CDR2 SYDVKM. This CDR3 has 14 residues. V gave up 6 bases and J gave up 1 base, with 11 bases separating them. This chain's CDR3 is CASSLRTGTDTQYF. The CDR3 nucleotides are TGTGCCAGCAGCCTGAGGACCGGCACAGATACGCAGTATTTT.

The chain combines TRBV5-6 with TRBJ2-7; D is tentatively TRBD1 or TRBD2 (5 bases each). CDR3 size: 17 residues. In germline, CDR1 is SGHDT, CDR2 YYEEEE. V lost 4 bases and J 0 bases, leaving 20 bases between the germline ends. The CDR3 spells CASSGDQGGSSSYEQYF. CDR3 DNA sequence: TGTGCCAGCAGCGGGGACCAAGGCGGCTCGAGCTCCTACGAGCAGTACTTC. The full variable domain, in which reference TRBV5-6 and TRBJ2-7 provide the parts outside the CDR3, is DAGVTQSPTHLIKTRGQQVTLRCSPKSGHDTVSWYQQALGQGPQFIFQYYEEEERQRGNFPDRFSGHQFPNYSSELNVNALLLGDSALYLCASSGDQGGSSSYEQYFGPGTRLTVT.

This clonotype was seen many times. CDR3 amino acids: CASSWTSGDADTQYF. Written as DNA, the CDR3 is TGCGCCAGCAGCTGGACTAGCGGGGATGCAGATACGCAGTATTTT. The chain combines TRBV4-1 with TRBJ2-3; 12 bases fit TRBD2. CDR1 is MGHRA, CDR2 YSYEKL, per germline. After removal of 5 bases from V and 4 bases from J, the junction contained 4 bases not matched to a gene. The CDR3 is 15 residues long.

This clonotype was recorded at least ten times. This sequence joins TRBV4-3 and TRBJ2-7, with D maybe TRBD1 (5 bases). V lost 0 bases to trimming and J lost 6 bases, with 12 bases between them. Germline V gives CDR1 LGHNA, CDR2 YSLEER. The CDR3 extends over 14 amino acids. The CDR3 here is CASSQDRDPVEQYF. CDR3 DNA: TGCGCCAGCAGCCAAGACAGGGATCCGGTCGAGCAGTACTTC.

This chain joins TRBV20-1 and TRBJ2-5; D not resolved. The germline V gene has CDR1 DFQATT and CDR2 SNEGSKA (reference sequence). The CDR3 runs to 10 residues. V lost 0 bases and J lost 4, with 0 bases in between. The CDR3 nucleotides read TGCAGTGCTAGAGAAGAGACCCAGTACTTC. As protein: CSAREETQYF.

A few counts support this clonotype. The chain combines TRBV3-1 with TRBJ2-2; 9 nucleotides match TRBD1. The trim removed 1 base at V and 0 bases at J, leaving 0 bases unmatched. The CDR3 spans 16 residues. The germline CDR1 and CDR2 sequences are LGHDT and YNNKEL (reference sequence). The CDR3 DNA is TGTGCCAGCAGCCAAGGGACAGGGGCGAACACCGGGGAGCTGTTTTTT. It translates to CASSQGTGANTGELFF.

This clonotype was observed a handful of times. The J gene is TRBJ2-7, the V gene TRBV29-1; 10 bases match TRBD2. CDR1 is SQVTM and CDR2 is ANQGSEA in the germline V gene. Trimming cost V 7 bases and J 1 base; bases outside gene matches: 13. The CDR3 runs to 16 residues. The CDR3 DNA sequence: TGCAGCGCCACGCGACGGGGAGCGGGGGGGTCCTACGAGCAGTACTTC. Amino acid sequence: CSATRRGAGGSYEQYF.

The V call is TRBV6-4, the J call TRBJ1-5; 7 bases are a match to TRBD1. The length of the CDR3 is 17 residues. V was pared by 2 bases and J by 2 bases, with 9 bases of the junction left unmatched. The germline V gene has CDR1 MRHNA and CDR2 SNTAGT. This CDR3 reads CASSDGKPTGGNQPQHF. CDR3 bases: TGTGCCAGCAGTGACGGGAAGCCAACAGGGGGCAATCAGCCCCAGCATTTT.

This sequence joins TRBV20-1 and TRBJ2-1, with D perhaps matching TRBD2 (5 bases). The CDR3 contains 14 residues. CDR1 and CDR2 (germline): DFQATT, SNEGSKA (reference sequence). The V end lost 4 bases, the J end lost 5 bases, and 15 bases lay between the germline ends. CDR3 in DNA: TGCAGTGCTAACGGCCGGAGGATGAACAATGAGCAGTTCTTC. Translating it yields CSANGRRMNNEQFF.

The chain has TRBV10-3 and TRBJ1-1; TRBD1 aligns across 9 bases. The CDR3 is 14 amino acids. Germline CDR1 and CDR2: ENHRY and SYGVKD. V shed 4 bases, J shed 3 bases, and the junction held 3 bases outside the gene matches. The CDR3 loop reads CAISGTGAHTEAFF. CDR3 DNA sequence: TGTGCCATCAGTGGGACAGGGGCGCACACTGAAGCTTTCTTT.

This clonotype turned up a few times. The chain is built from TRBV5-1 and TRBJ2-7; 8 bases match TRBD2. Trimming at V came to 5 bases and at J to 2 bases, leaving 3 bases not matched to a gene. The CDR3 contains 13 residues. The V gene's germline CDR1 is SGHRS and CDR2 YFSETQ. The CDR3 nucleotides read TGCGCCAGCAGGGGACTAGGCCCCTACGAGCAGTACTTC. This translates into CASRGLGPYEQYF. Variable domain in full (rest from reference TRBV5-1 and TRBJ2-7): KAGVTQTPRYLIKTRGQQVTLSCSPISGHRSVSWYQQTPGQGLQFLFEYFSETQRNKGNFPGRFSGRQFSNSRSEMNVSTLELGDSALYLCASRGLGPYEQYFGPGTRLTVT.

This chain links TRBV12-3 or TRBV12-4 with TRBJ2-7; D possibly corresponds to TRBD2 (5 bases). CDR3 size: 12 residues. Trimming shortened V by 6 bases and J by 6 bases, and 12 bases separated the two germline ends. Here the CDR3 reads CASSQLGAEQYF. CDR3 nucleotide sequence: TGTGCCAGCAGCCAACTAGGCGCCGAGCAGTACTTC.

This clonotype was detected only a few times. The chain is built from TRBV20-1 and TRBJ2-7, with 9 bases aligning to TRBD2. This CDR3 is 11 amino acids long. Germline CDR1 reads DFQATT; CDR2 reads SNEGSKA (reference sequence). The V segment lost 6 bases and the J segment 5 bases; nucleotides outside the gene matches: 2. The CDR3 DNA is TGCAGTGCAAGGACTAGCGACGAGCAGTACTTC. The encoded protein is CSARTSDEQYF.

This clonotype was counted a few times. The chain carries TRBV28 and TRBJ1-2, with 7 bases fitting TRBD1. Germline values: CDR1 MDHEN, CDR2 SYDVKM. The CDR3 runs 13 residues. The ends lost 6 bases at V and 4 bases at J; junction bases unmatched: 5. CDR3 loop: CASRGTVFYGYTF. CDR3 sequence (DNA): TGTGCCAGCAGGGGGACAGTCTTCTATGGCTACACCTTC.

This clonotype showed up just a few times. This chain uses TRBV5-5 with TRBJ2-7; TRBD1 aligns across 8 bases. V gave up 4 bases and J gave up 3 bases; unmatched junction bases: 9. Germline CDR1 SGHKS, CDR2 YYEKEE (reference sequence). CDR3 length: 15 residues. The CDR3 nucleotides are TGTGCCAGCAGCCACACAGGGGGAAGGGGCTACGAGCAGTACTTC. This codes for CASSHTGGRGYEQYF. Based on the CDR3 plus reference TRBV5-5 and TRBJ2-7, the full variable domain is DAGVTQSPTHLIKTRGQQVTLRCSPISGHKSVSWYQQVLGQGPQFIFQYYEKEERGRGNFPDRFSARQFPNYSSELNVNALLLGDSALYLCASSHTGGRGYEQYFGPGTRLTVT.

V and J are TRBV27 and TRBJ1-5, with D maybe TRBD1 (6 bases). V was shortened by 3 bases and J by 4 bases, with 13 bases between the two germline ends. The germline gives CDR1 MNHEY, CDR2 SMNVEV (reference sequence). The CDR3 is made up of 15 amino acids. CDR3 protein: CASSFRGAVNQPQHF. The CDR3 DNA is TGTGCCAGCAGTTTTAGGGGGGCGGTTAATCAGCCCCAGCATTTT.

This clonotype was observed a handful of times. This sequence joins TRBV3-1 and TRBJ2-1; no reliable D call. With 0 bases removed from V and 12 bases from J, the gap between germline ends came to 15 bases. Per the germline V gene, CDR1 is LGHDT and CDR2 is YNNKEL (reference sequence). The CDR3 loop spans 14 amino acids. The CDR3 here is CASSQDNNGLWQFF. The CDR3 DNA follows: TGTGCCAGCAGCCAAGATAACAACGGCTTATGGCAGTTCTTC.

The genes are TRBV11-3 and TRBJ2-1; TRBD1 is a possible D gene (6 bases). CDR3 length: 15 amino acids. Germline lookup yields CDR1 SGHNT and CDR2 YENEEA. Trimming removed 1 base from V and 5 bases from J, with 12 bases in between. The CDR3 sequence is CASSLGQGFNNEQFF. The DNA for the CDR3 is TGTGCCAGCAGCTTAGGTCAGGGGTTTAACAATGAGCAGTTCTTC.

There are a few counts of this clonotype. The chain carries TRBV4-1 and TRBJ2-5, with TRBD1 as a possible D gene (5 bases). The V gene's germline CDR1 is MGHRA and CDR2 YSYEKL. This CDR3 contains 15 residues. V was trimmed by 0 bases and J by 7 bases, leaving 15 bases between them. This CDR3 reads CASSQEAGSYGTQYF. The DNA for the CDR3 is TGCGCCAGCAGCCAAGAGGCAGGGTCGTATGGGACCCAGTACTTC.

The table lists this clonotype with a few counts. The chain carries TRBV5-4 and TRBJ2-5; unclear D gene. CDR1 is SGHNT, CDR2 YYREEE, per germline (reference sequence). The CDR3 has 13 amino acids. The V and J ends lost 5 bases and 4 bases respectively, with 12 bases between them. In DNA, the CDR3 is TGTGCCAGCAGTTCCGATCCCCCAGAGACCCAGTACTTC. This encodes CASSSDPPETQYF.